These T cell receptor beta chains were read from a single sample in a study of blood T cell repertoires in COVID-19. Profiled with immunoSEQ multiplex PCR; TCRdb holds only in-frame clones, not every one. The table shows about 130,000 clones, with roughly 72% occurring only once. The specimen sequenced was peripheral blood. Receptors originate from a man in his sixties with acute or convalescent COVID-19. Each CDR3 is given with its conserved first and last residue. Fields, in order: D gene, V gene, clone size, J gene, CDR3 protein, CDR3 DNA. The D gene is left open where the match is weak. A clone size is listed for some rows: how often the clone was seen (once, few, many), or a class if it is expanded.

D gene: TRBD1
V gene: TRBV5-1
clone size: -
J gene: TRBJ2-1
CDR3 protein: CASSFGQASSYNEQFF
CDR3 DNA: TGCGCCAGCAGCTTCGGACAGGCCAGCTCCTACAATGAGCAGTTCTTC

D gene: TRBD1
V gene: TRBV29-1
clone size: -
J gene: TRBJ1-1
CDR3 protein: CSVVQGALTEAFF
CDR3 DNA: TGCAGCGTTGTACAGGGGGCTCTGACTGAAGCTTTCTTT

D gene: TRBD1
V gene: TRBV6-5
clone size: -
J gene: TRBJ1-2
CDR3 protein: CASSLGQAYGYTF
CDR3 DNA: TGTGCCAGCAGTCTCGGACAGGCCTATGGCTACACCTTC

D gene: TRBD1
V gene: TRBV11-1
clone size: once
J gene: TRBJ1-1
CDR3 protein: CASSKGARTEAFF
CDR3 DNA: TGTGCCAGCAGCAAGGGGGCGCGGACTGAAGCTTTCTTT

D gene: TRBD1
V gene: TRBV7-2
clone size: -
J gene: TRBJ1-1
CDR3 protein: CASSWNRGSTEAFF
CDR3 DNA: TGTGCCAGCAGCTGGAACAGGGGTTCCACTGAAGCTTTCTTT

D gene: -
V gene: TRBV19
clone size: -
J gene: TRBJ2-2
CDR3 protein: CASSWRTLRTGELFF
CDR3 DNA: TGTGCCAGTAGTTGGCGGACACTTAGGACCGGGGAGCTGTTTTTT

D gene: -
V gene: TRBV11-2
clone size: -
J gene: TRBJ2-3
CDR3 protein: CASSFSPQGDTQYF
CDR3 DNA: TGTGCCAGCAGCTTTTCTCCGCAGGGAGATACGCAGTATTTT

D gene: -
V gene: TRBV18
clone size: -
J gene: TRBJ2-3
CDR3 protein: CASSPQTRGYTDTQYF
CDR3 DNA: TGTGCCAGCTCACCTCAGACGAGGGGGTACACAGATACGCAGTATTTT

D gene: -
V gene: TRBV5-1
clone size: -
J gene: TRBJ1-5
CDR3 protein: CASSLGLEGQPQHF
CDR3 DNA: TGCGCCAGCAGCCTCGGACTAGAGGGGCAGCCCCAGCATTTT

D gene: TRBD2
V gene: TRBV2
clone size: -
J gene: TRBJ2-3
CDR3 protein: CASTYASGGDTQYF
CDR3 DNA: TGTGCCAGCACGTACGCTAGCGGGGGGGATACGCAGTATTTT

D gene: TRBD1
V gene: TRBV27
clone size: -
J gene: TRBJ1-4
CDR3 protein: CASSPGQGGEKLFF
CDR3 DNA: TGTGCCAGCAGTCCCGGACAGGGTGGGGAAAAACTGTTTTTT

D gene: TRBD1
V gene: TRBV5-8
clone size: -
J gene: TRBJ2-5
CDR3 protein: CASSKPTGGNQETQYF
CDR3 DNA: TGTGCCAGCAGCAAACCGACAGGGGGGAACCAAGAGACCCAGTACTTC

D gene: -
V gene: TRBV7-3
clone size: few
J gene: TRBJ1-1
CDR3 protein: CASSLATNTEAFF
CDR3 DNA: TGTGCCAGCAGCCTAGCGACGAACACTGAAGCTTTCTTT

D gene: -
V gene: TRBV6-1
clone size: -
J gene: TRBJ1-1
CDR3 protein: CASSEHGRETEAFF
CDR3 DNA: TGTGCCAGCAGTGAACACGGCAGGGAAACTGAAGCTTTCTTT

D gene: TRBD2
V gene: TRBV7-2
clone size: -
J gene: TRBJ2-3
CDR3 protein: CASSLLTSGGRGTDTQYF
CDR3 DNA: TGTGCCAGCAGCTTGTTGACTAGCGGGGGGAGGGGCACAGATACGCAGTATTTT

D gene: TRBD1
V gene: TRBV24-1
clone size: -
J gene: TRBJ1-2
CDR3 protein: CATSDPTGTNYGYTF
CDR3 DNA: TGTGCCACCAGTGACCCGACAGGGACAAACTATGGCTACACCTTC

D gene: TRBD2
V gene: TRBV7-8
clone size: -
J gene: TRBJ2-1
CDR3 protein: CASSPHRREGYNEQFF
CDR3 DNA: TGTGCCAGCAGCCCTCACCGGCGGGAGGGATACAATGAGCAGTTCTTC

D gene: TRBD1
V gene: TRBV19
clone size: -
J gene: TRBJ2-7
CDR3 protein: CASSIRRDRTYEQYF
CDR3 DNA: TGTGCCAGTAGTATTCGTCGGGACAGAACCTACGAGCAGTACTTC

D gene: -
V gene: TRBV19
clone size: -
J gene: TRBJ1-4
CDR3 protein: CASSARGRGANEKLFF
CDR3 DNA: TGTGCCAGTAGTGCCCGTGGGCGCGGGGCTAATGAAAAACTGTTTTTT

D gene: TRBD1
V gene: TRBV28
clone size: -
J gene: TRBJ1-4
CDR3 protein: CASSFSTGLREKLFF
CDR3 DNA: TGTGCCAGCAGTTTCTCGACAGGGTTGCGCGAAAAACTGTTTTTT

D gene: -
V gene: TRBV18
clone size: -
J gene: TRBJ1-1
CDR3 protein: CASSQSGVTEAFF
CDR3 DNA: TGTGCCAGCTCACAGAGCGGGGTTACTGAAGCTTTCTTT

D gene: -
V gene: TRBV18
clone size: -
J gene: TRBJ1-1
CDR3 protein: CASSANRDTEAFF
CDR3 DNA: TGTGCCAGCTCGGCCAACAGGGACACTGAAGCTTTCTTT

D gene: TRBD1
V gene: TRBV7-2
clone size: -
J gene: TRBJ1-5
CDR3 protein: CASSDRTGENQPQHF
CDR3 DNA: TGTGCCAGCAGCGACAGGACAGGCGAAAATCAGCCCCAGCATTTT

D gene: -
V gene: TRBV6-5
clone size: -
J gene: TRBJ1-2
CDR3 protein: CASSYSRIPNYGYTF
CDR3 DNA: TGTGCCAGCAGTTACTCGCGGATTCCTAACTATGGCTACACCTTC

D gene: TRBD2
V gene: TRBV7-2
clone size: -
J gene: TRBJ2-1
CDR3 protein: CASSPTSGIYNEQFF
CDR3 DNA: TGTGCCAGCAGCCCGACTAGCGGGATATACAATGAGCAGTTCTTC

D gene: TRBD2
V gene: TRBV4-1
clone size: -
J gene: TRBJ2-1
CDR3 protein: CASSQSLADNEQFF
CDR3 DNA: TGCGCCAGCAGCCAAAGCCTAGCGGACAATGAGCAGTTCTTC

D gene: TRBD2
V gene: TRBV6-5
clone size: -
J gene: TRBJ2-3
CDR3 protein: CASSRLAGGTDTQYF
CDR3 DNA: TGTGCCAGCAGCCGACTAGCGGGAGGCACAGATACGCAGTATTTT

D gene: -
V gene: TRBV6-6
clone size: -
J gene: TRBJ1-1
CDR3 protein: CASSLRSTVQGDEAFF
CDR3 DNA: TGTGCCAGCAGTTTACGCTCCACAGTACAGGGCGATGAAGCTTTCTTT

D gene: TRBD1
V gene: TRBV5-1
clone size: -
J gene: TRBJ2-4
CDR3 protein: CASSLAGQGRVKNIQYF
CDR3 DNA: TGCGCCAGCAGCTTGGCCGGACAGGGGAGAGTCAAAAACATTCAGTACTTC

D gene: TRBD2
V gene: TRBV6-2/TRBV6-3
clone size: -
J gene: TRBJ2-2
CDR3 protein: CASSAQLAGGPPGELFF
CDR3 DNA: TGTGCCAGCAGTGCCCAACTAGCGGGGGGGCCCCCCGGGGAGCTGTTTTTT

D gene: TRBD2
V gene: TRBV19
clone size: -
J gene: TRBJ2-1
CDR3 protein: CASSGGLAGATQFF
CDR3 DNA: TGTGCCAGTAGTGGGGGACTAGCGGGAGCGACGCAGTTCTTC

D gene: TRBD1
V gene: TRBV24-1
clone size: -
J gene: TRBJ2-5
CDR3 protein: CATSDPTRDRVETQYF
CDR3 DNA: TGTGCCACCAGTGATCCAACCCGGGACAGGGTGGAGACCCAGTACTTC

D gene: -
V gene: TRBV3-1/TRBV3-2
clone size: -
J gene: TRBJ1-2
CDR3 protein: CASSQAVSHGYTF
CDR3 DNA: TGTGCCAGCAGCCAAGCGGTAAGCCATGGCTACACCTTC

D gene: TRBD1
V gene: TRBV3-1/TRBV3-2
clone size: few
J gene: TRBJ1-2
CDR3 protein: CASFDRAYGYTF
CDR3 DNA: TGTGCCAGCTTCGACAGGGCCTATGGCTACACCTTC

D gene: -
V gene: TRBV19
clone size: -
J gene: TRBJ2-1
CDR3 protein: CASSRLSNEQFF
CDR3 DNA: TGTGCCAGTAGTAGACTCAGCAATGAGCAGTTCTTC

D gene: -
V gene: TRBV6-5
clone size: -
J gene: TRBJ1-2
CDR3 protein: CASRLSGYGYTF
CDR3 DNA: TGTGCCAGCAGGTTGTCAGGATATGGCTACACCTTC

D gene: TRBD1
V gene: TRBV5-1
clone size: -
J gene: TRBJ2-2
CDR3 protein: CASSSGTVNTGELFF
CDR3 DNA: TGCGCCAGCAGCTCTGGGACAGTAAACACCGGGGAGCTGTTTTTT

D gene: TRBD1
V gene: TRBV5-5
clone size: few
J gene: TRBJ2-7
CDR3 protein: CASSRDRPQLTYEQYF
CDR3 DNA: TGTGCCAGCAGCAGGGACAGGCCCCAATTAACCTACGAGCAGTACTTC

D gene: TRBD2
V gene: TRBV5-6
clone size: -
J gene: TRBJ2-7
CDR3 protein: CASSELGAGGDGEQYF
CDR3 DNA: TGTGCCAGCAGCGAGCTCGGGGCGGGAGGCGATGGCGAGCAGTACTTC

D gene: TRBD1
V gene: TRBV18
clone size: -
J gene: TRBJ1-2
CDR3 protein: CASSSGTGVNYGYTF
CDR3 DNA: TGTGCCAGCTCATCCGGGACAGGGGTTAACTATGGCTACACCTTC

D gene: -
V gene: TRBV20-1
clone size: -
J gene: TRBJ1-2
CDR3 protein: CSASSQILYGYTF
CDR3 DNA: TGCAGTGCTAGTTCGCAGATCCTCTATGGCTACACCTTC

D gene: -
V gene: TRBV7-2
clone size: -
J gene: TRBJ1-2
CDR3 protein: CASSPRQRLYGYTF
CDR3 DNA: TGTGCCAGCAGCCCCCGACAGCGTCTCTATGGCTACACCTTC

D gene: TRBD1
V gene: TRBV9
clone size: -
J gene: TRBJ1-3
CDR3 protein: CASSVEGARGNTIYF
CDR3 DNA: TGTGCCAGCAGCGTAGAGGGGGCGCGGGGAAACACCATATATTTT

D gene: -
V gene: TRBV10-2
clone size: once
J gene: TRBJ2-5
CDR3 protein: CASSEPGLTQETQYF
CDR3 DNA: TGCGCCAGCAGTGAGCCGGGACTCACACAAGAGACCCAGTACTTC

D gene: TRBD2
V gene: TRBV7-9
clone size: -
J gene: TRBJ2-3
CDR3 protein: CASSILAGALTDTQYF
CDR3 DNA: TGTGCCAGCAGTATACTAGCGGGGGCCCTCACAGATACGCAGTATTTT

D gene: TRBD1
V gene: TRBV6-5
clone size: few
J gene: TRBJ1-5
CDR3 protein: CASSYRTGGGQPQHF
CDR3 DNA: TGTGCCAGCAGTTACCGGACAGGGGGCGGTCAGCCCCAGCATTTT

D gene: TRBD1
V gene: TRBV11-1
clone size: -
J gene: TRBJ2-5
CDR3 protein: CASSGDRRIGAQYF
CDR3 DNA: TGTGCCAGCAGCGGGGACAGGCGGATTGGGGCCCAGTACTTC

D gene: TRBD1
V gene: TRBV4-2
clone size: -
J gene: TRBJ1-2
CDR3 protein: CASSLSQGGDGYTF
CDR3 DNA: TGTGCCAGCAGCCTGTCACAGGGGGGTGATGGCTACACCTTC

D gene: TRBD2
V gene: TRBV28
clone size: -
J gene: TRBJ2-1
CDR3 protein: CASRPTGGRANEQFF
CDR3 DNA: TGTGCCAGCAGACCCACTGGGGGGAGGGCCAATGAGCAGTTCTTC

D gene: -
V gene: TRBV28
clone size: -
J gene: TRBJ2-7
CDR3 protein: CASSRGGTYTYEQYF
CDR3 DNA: TGTGCCAGCAGTCGGGGCGGGACGTATACCTACGAGCAGTACTTC

D gene: TRBD2
V gene: TRBV24-1
clone size: -
J gene: TRBJ2-1
CDR3 protein: CATSDPKLAGGNEQFF
CDR3 DNA: TGTGCCACCAGTGACCCCAAACTAGCGGGGGGAAATGAGCAGTTCTTC

D gene: -
V gene: TRBV6-6
clone size: once
J gene: TRBJ1-5
CDR3 protein: CASSYNPRRQPQHF
CDR3 DNA: TGTGCCAGCAGTTACAACCCTCGTCGGCAGCCCCAGCATTTT

D gene: -
V gene: TRBV19
clone size: -
J gene: TRBJ1-1
CDR3 protein: CASSNRAEAFF
CDR3 DNA: TGTGCCAGTAGCAACAGGGCTGAAGCTTTCTTT

D gene: -
V gene: TRBV9
clone size: -
J gene: TRBJ2-2
CDR3 protein: CASRRLFDTGELFF
CDR3 DNA: TGTGCCAGTAGGAGGCTTTTCGACACCGGGGAGCTGTTTTTT